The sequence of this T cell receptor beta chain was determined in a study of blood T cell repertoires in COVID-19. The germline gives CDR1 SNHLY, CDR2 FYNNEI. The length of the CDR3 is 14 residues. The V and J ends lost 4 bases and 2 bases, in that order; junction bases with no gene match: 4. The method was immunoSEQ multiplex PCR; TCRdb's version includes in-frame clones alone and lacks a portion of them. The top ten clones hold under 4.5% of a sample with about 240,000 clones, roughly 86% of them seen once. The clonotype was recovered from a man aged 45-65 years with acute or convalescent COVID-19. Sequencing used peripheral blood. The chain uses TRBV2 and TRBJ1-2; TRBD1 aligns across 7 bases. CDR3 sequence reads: CASSGDRANYGYTF. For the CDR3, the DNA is TGTGCCAGCAGTGGAGACAGGGCGAACTATGGCTACACCTTC.